A selection of T cell receptor beta chains follows, all from one sample in a study of blood T cell repertoires in COVID-19. Sequenced by immunoSEQ multiplex PCR; TCRdb stores in-frame clones only, minus some. The sample holds about 220,000 clones; roughly 84% are singletons and the top ten take 3.6%. Material: peripheral blood. These receptors originate from a woman aged 80 or over with acute or convalescent COVID-19. CDR3s include the opening cysteine and the closing phenylalanine or tryptophan. The D gene is left open where the match is weak. Not every row has a clone size; where given, it reads once, few, many or a size class.

d_call	cdr3_length	clone_size	j_call	v_call	cdr3_aa	cdr3_nt
TRBD1	12	NA	TRBJ2-7	TRBV7-2	CASSSQGYEQYF	TGTGCCAGCAGCTCACAGGGGTACGAGCAGTACTTC
NA	13	few	TRBJ2-7	TRBV7-3	CASSRESGYEQYF	TGTGCCAGCAGCCGAGAGTCGGGATACGAGCAGTACTTC
TRBD1	15	NA	TRBJ1-2	TRBV5-6	CASSEGQPGDYGYTF	TGTGCCAGCAGCGAGGGACAGCCGGGGGATTATGGCTACACCTTC
NA	15	NA	TRBJ1-1	TRBV3-1/TRBV3-2	CASSPFGTRGTEAFF	TGTGCCAGCAGCCCTTTCGGGACTCGGGGGACTGAAGCTTTCTTT
TRBD2	15	once	TRBJ2-3	TRBV19	CASSNAGGATDTQYF	TGTGCCAGTAGTAACGCGGGGGGGGCCACAGATACGCAGTATTTT
NA	15	once	TRBJ2-3	TRBV3-1/TRBV3-2	CASSQEGGNTDTQYF	TGTGCCAGCAGCCAGGAGGGGGGGAACACAGATACGCAGTATTTT
TRBD1	15	few	TRBJ2-1	TRBV2	CASTTGQVVRNEQFF	TGTGCCAGCACTACGGGACAGGTTGTCCGCAATGAGCAGTTCTTC
NA	15	NA	TRBJ1-4	TRBV5-1	CASSLEGGTNEKLFF	TGCGCCAGCAGCTTGGAAGGGGGAACTAATGAAAAACTGTTTTTT
NA	15	once	TRBJ1-2	TRBV27	CASRSTGKQNYGYTF	TGTGCCAGCAGATCTACAGGGAAACAAAACTATGGCTACACCTTC
TRBD1	17	NA	TRBJ1-4	TRBV7-9	CASNGGGQSATNEKLFF	TGTGCCAGCAATGGTGGGGGACAGTCCGCAACTAATGAAAAACTGTTTTTT
NA	14	once	TRBJ1-4	TRBV19	CASKKQGSSEKLFF	TGTGCCAGTAAAAAACAGGGCTCAAGTGAAAAACTGTTTTTT